Reported below is one T cell receptor (beta chain). Antigen unknown. Sequenced by immunoSEQ multiplex PCR; TCRdb stores in-frame clones only, minus some. Here the sample spans approximately 120,000 clones, around 92% being singletons. CDR1 and CDR2 from the germline V gene are MNHNS and SASEGT. The CDR3 contains 13 residues. Trimming cost V 6 bases and J 2 bases, with 10 bases left between them. The entry originates in a study of OX40 agonist ivuxolimab in advanced cancers. The study, taken as a whole, reports: Clonal expansion was seen in CD4+ and CD8+ blood T cells by week 6 at 0.1 to 3.0 mg/kg. People who partly responded at 0.1-3.0 mg/kg had some of the least clonal expansion seen. No antigen was identified for the clonally expanded peripheral T cells.

The sample consisted of CD4+ or CD8+ T cells sorted from blood, taken in a trial of the OX40 agonist ivuxolimab. The chain links TRBV6-1 to TRBJ1-1; D unresolved. The receptor was derived from an adult with an advanced solid tumor such as melanoma, head and neck, liver or kidney cancer. DNA for the CDR3: TGTGCCAGCAGCAACAGTTACAACACTGAAGCTTTCTTT. Amino acid sequence: CASSNSYNTEAFF.